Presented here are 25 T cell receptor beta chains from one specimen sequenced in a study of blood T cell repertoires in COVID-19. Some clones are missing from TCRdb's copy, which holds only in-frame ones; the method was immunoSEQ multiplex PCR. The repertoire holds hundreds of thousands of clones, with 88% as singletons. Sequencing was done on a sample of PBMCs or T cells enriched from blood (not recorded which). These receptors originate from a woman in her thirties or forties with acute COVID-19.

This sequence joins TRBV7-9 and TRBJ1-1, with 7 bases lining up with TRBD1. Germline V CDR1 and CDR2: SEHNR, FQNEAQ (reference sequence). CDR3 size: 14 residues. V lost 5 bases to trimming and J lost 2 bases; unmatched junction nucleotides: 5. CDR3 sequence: CASSNRGDNTEAFF. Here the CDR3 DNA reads TGTGCCAGCAGCAACAGGGGCGATAACACTGAAGCTTTCTTT.

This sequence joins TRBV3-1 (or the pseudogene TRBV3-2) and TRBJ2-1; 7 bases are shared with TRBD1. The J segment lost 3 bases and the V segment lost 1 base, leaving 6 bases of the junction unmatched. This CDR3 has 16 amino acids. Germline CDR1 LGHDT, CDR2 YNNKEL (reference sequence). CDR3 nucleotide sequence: TGTGCCAGCAGCCAAGTCAGGGGGACGCTCTACAATGAGCAGTTCTTC. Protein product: CASSQVRGTLYNEQFF.

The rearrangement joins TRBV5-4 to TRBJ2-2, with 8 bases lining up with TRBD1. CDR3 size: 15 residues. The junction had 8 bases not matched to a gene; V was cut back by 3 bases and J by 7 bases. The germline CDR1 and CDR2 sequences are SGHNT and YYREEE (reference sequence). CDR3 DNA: TGTGCCAGCAGCTCTGGGACAGGTGTCCGCGGGGAGCTGTTTTTT. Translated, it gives CASSSGTGVRGELFF.

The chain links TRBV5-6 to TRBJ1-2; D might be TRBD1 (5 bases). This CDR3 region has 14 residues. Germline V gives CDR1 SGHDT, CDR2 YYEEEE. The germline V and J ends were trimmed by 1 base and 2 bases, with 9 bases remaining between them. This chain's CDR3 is CASSLLTVNYGYTF. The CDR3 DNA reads TGTGCCAGCAGCTTGTTGACAGTCAACTATGGCTACACCTTC.

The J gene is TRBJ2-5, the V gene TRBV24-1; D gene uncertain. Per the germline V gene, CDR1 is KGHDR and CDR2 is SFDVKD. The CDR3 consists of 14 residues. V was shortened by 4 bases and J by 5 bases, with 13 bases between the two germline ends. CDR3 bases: TGTGCCACCAGTGACACAGACCTCCAGGAGACCCAGTACTTC. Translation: CATSDTDLQETQYF.

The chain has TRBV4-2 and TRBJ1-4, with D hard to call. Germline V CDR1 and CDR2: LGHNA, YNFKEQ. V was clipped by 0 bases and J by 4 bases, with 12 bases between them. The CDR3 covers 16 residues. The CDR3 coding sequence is TGTGCCAGCAGCCAAGAGCAGGAGGTCTTTAATGAAAAACTGTTTTTT. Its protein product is CASSQEQEVFNEKLFF.

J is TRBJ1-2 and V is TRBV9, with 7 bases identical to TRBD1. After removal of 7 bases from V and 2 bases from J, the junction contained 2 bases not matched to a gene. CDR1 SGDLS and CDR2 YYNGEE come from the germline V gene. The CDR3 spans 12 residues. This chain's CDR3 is CASRTGNYGYTF. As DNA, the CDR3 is TGTGCCAGCCGGACAGGCAACTATGGCTACACCTTC.

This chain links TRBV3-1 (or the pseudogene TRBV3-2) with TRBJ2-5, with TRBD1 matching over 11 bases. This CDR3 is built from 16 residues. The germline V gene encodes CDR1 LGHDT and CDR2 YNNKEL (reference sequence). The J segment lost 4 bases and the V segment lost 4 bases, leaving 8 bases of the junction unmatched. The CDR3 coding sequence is TGTGCCAGCAGCCTCACTACCGGGACAGGGGGAGAGACCCAGTACTTC. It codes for CASSLTTGTGGETQYF.

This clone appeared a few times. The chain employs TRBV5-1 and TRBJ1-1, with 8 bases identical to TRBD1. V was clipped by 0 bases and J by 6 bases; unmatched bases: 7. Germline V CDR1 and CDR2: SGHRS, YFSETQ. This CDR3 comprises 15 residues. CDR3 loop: CASSLGQGAYAEAFF. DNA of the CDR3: TGCGCCAGCAGCTTGGGGCAGGGGGCATATGCTGAAGCTTTCTTT.

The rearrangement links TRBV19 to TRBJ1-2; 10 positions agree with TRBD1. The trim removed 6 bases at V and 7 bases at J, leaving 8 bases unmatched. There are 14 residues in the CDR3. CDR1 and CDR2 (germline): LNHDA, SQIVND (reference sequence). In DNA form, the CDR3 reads TGTGCCAGTAGGTCAATCGGACAGGGGGGTGGCTACACCTTC. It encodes CASRSIGQGGGYTF.

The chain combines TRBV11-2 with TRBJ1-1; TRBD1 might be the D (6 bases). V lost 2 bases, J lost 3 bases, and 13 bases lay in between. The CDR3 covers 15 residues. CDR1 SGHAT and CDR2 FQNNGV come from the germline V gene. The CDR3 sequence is CASSLQGIGDTEAFF. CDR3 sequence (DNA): TGTGCCAGCAGCTTACAGGGGATTGGAGACACTGAAGCTTTCTTT.

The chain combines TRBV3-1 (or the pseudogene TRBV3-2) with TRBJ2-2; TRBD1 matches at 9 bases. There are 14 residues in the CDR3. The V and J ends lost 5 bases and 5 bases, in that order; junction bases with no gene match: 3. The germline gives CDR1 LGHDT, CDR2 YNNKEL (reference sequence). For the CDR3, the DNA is TGTGCCAGCAGCAAACAGGGGGCAACCGGGGAGCTGTTTTTT. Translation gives CASSKQGATGELFF.

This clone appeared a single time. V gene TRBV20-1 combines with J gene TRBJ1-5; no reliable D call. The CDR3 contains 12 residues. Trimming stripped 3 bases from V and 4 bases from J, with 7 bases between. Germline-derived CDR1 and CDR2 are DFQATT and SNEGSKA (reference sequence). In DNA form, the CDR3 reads TGCAGTGCTAGTCCGGGAAATCAGCCCCAGCATTTT. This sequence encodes CSASPGNQPQHF.

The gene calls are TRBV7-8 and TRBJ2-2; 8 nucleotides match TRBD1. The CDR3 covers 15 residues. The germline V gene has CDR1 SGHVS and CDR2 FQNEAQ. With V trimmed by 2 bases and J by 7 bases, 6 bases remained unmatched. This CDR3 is CASSLRQGAVGELFF. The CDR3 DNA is TGTGCCAGCAGCTTAAGGCAGGGGGCCGTCGGGGAGCTGTTTTTT.

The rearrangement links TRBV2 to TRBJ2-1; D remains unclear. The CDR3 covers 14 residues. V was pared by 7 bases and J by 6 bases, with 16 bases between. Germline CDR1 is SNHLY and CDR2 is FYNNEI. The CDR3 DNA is TGTGCCAGCAAGTTAAGAGGTGTGCGCAATGAGCAGTTCTTC. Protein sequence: CASKLRGVRNEQFF.

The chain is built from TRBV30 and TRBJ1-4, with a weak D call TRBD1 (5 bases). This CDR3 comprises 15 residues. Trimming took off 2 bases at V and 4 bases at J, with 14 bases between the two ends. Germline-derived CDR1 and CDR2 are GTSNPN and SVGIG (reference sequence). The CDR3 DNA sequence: TGTGCCTGGAGTTCACGCGGGACTAATAATGAAAAACTGTTTTTT. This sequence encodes CAWSSRGTNNEKLFF.

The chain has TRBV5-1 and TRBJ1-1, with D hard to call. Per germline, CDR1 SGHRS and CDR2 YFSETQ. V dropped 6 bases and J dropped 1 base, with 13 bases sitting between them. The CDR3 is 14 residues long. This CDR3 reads CASKDGRGNTEAFF. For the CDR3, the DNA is TGCGCCAGCAAGGACGGCCGGGGGAACACTGAAGCTTTCTTT.

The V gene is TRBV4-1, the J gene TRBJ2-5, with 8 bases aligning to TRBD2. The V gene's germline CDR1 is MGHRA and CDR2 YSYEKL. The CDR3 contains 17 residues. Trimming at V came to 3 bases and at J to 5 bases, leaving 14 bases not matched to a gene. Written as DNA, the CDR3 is TGCGCCAGCAGCCAGTTAAAACTAGCGGAGTCCCCGGAGACCCAGTACTTC. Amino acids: CASSQLKLAESPETQYF.

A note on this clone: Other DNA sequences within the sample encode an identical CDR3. The CDR3 DNA reads as TGCGCCAGCAGCCTGACTAGCGGGGGGGATTACGAGCAGTACTTC. This sequence encodes CASSLTSGGDYEQYF. The chain recombines TRBV5-1 with TRBJ2-7, with TRBD2 matching over 14 bases. V lost 4 bases and J lost 4; bases outside the gene matches: 4. The CDR3 consists of 15 residues. Germline V lookup: CDR1 SGHRS, CDR2 YFSETQ. The full variable domain, with the rest looked up from reference TRBV5-1 and TRBJ2-7, is KAGVTQTPRYLIKTRGQQVTLSCSPISGHRSVSWYQQTPGQGLQFLFEYFSETQRNKGNFPGRFSGRQFSNSRSEMNVSTLELGDSALYLCASSLTSGGDYEQYFGPGTRLTVT.

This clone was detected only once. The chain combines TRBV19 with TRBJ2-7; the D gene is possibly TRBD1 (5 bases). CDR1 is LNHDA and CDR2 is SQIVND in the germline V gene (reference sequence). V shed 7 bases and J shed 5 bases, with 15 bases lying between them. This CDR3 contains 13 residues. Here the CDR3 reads CASTLLQGHEQYF. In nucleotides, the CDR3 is TGTGCCAGTACTTTGTTGCAGGGCCACGAGCAGTACTTC.

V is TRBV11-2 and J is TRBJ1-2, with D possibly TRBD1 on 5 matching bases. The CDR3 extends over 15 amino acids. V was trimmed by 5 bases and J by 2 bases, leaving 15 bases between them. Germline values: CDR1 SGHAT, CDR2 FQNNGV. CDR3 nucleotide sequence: TGTGCCAGCAGCCTTTTTTCGGGGGTCAACTATGGCTACACCTTC. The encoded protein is CASSLFSGVNYGYTF.

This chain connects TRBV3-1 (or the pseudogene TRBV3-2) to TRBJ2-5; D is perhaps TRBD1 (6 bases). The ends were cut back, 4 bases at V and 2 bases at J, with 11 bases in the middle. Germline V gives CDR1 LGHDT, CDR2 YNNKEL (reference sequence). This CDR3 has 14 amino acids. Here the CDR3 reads CASSRHREQETQYF. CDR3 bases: TGTGCCAGCAGCCGACACAGGGAACAAGAGACCCAGTACTTC.

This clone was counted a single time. This CDR3 is CASSRDAGELFF. The CDR3 DNA sequence: TGTGCCAGCAGCAGGGATGCCGGGGAGCTGTTTTTT. The chain uses TRBV2 and TRBJ2-2; maybe TRBD1 (5 bases). The CDR3 length is 12 residues. Trimming took off 6 bases at V and 6 bases at J, with 8 bases between the two ends. Germline values: CDR1 SNHLY, CDR2 FYNNEI.

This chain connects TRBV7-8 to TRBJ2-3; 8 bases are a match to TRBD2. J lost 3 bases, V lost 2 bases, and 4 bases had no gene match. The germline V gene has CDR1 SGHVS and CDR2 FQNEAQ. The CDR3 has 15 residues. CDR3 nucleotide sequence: TGTGCCAGCAGCTTAACGGGGGGGCAGACAGATACGCAGTATTTT. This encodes CASSLTGGQTDTQYF.

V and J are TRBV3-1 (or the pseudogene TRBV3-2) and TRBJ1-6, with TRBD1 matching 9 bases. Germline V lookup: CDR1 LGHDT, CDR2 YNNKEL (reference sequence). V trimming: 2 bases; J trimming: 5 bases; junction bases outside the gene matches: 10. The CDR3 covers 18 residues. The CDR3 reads CASSQTPGTGTNNSPLHF. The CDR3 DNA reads TGTGCCAGCAGCCAAACCCCGGGGACAGGGACAAATAATTCACCCCTCCACTTT.